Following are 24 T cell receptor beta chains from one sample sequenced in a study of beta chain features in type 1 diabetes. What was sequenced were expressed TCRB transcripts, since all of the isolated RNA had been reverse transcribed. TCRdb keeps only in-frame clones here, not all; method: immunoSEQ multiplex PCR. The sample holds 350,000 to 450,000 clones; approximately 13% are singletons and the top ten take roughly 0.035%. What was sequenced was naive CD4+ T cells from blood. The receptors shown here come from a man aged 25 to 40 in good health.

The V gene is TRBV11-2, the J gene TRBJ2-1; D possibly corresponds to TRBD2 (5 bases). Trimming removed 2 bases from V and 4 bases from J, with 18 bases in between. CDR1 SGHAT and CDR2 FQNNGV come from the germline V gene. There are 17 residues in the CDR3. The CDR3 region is CASSLLSTLASYNEQFF. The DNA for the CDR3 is TGTGCCAGCAGCTTACTGTCTACGCTAGCATCGTACAATGAGCAGTTCTTC.

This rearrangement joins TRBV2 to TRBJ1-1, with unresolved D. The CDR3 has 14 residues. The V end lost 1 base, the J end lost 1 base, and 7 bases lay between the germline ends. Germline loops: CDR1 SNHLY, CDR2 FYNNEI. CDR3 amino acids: CASSEVAENTEAFF. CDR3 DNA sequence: TGTGCCAGCAGTGAAGTGGCAGAGAACACTGAAGCTTTCTTT.

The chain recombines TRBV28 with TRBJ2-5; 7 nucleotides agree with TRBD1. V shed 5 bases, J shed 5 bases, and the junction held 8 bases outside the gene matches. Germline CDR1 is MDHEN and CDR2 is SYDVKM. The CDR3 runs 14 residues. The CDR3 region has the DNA TGTGCCAGCAGTCTTCCGACAGGGACCGAGACCCAGTACTTC. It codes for CASSLPTGTETQYF.

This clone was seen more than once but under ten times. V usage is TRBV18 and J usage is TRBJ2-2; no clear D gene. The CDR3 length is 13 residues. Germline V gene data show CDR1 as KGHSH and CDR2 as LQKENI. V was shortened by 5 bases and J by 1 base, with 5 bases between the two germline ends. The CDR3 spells CASSIRNTGELFF. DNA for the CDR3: TGTGCCAGCTCAATACGGAACACCGGGGAGCTGTTTTTT. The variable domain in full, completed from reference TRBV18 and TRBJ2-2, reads NAGVMQNPRHLVRRRGQEARLRCSPMKGHSHVYWYRQLPEEGLKFMVYLQKENIIDESGMPKERFSAEFPKEGPSILRIQQVVRGDSAAYFCASSIRNTGELFFGEGSRLTVL.

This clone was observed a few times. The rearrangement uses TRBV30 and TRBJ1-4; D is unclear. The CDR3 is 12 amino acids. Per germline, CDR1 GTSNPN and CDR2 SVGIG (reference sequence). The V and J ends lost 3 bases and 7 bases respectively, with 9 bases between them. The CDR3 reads CAWSGRIEKLFF. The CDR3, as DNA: TGTGCCTGGAGCGGAAGAATTGAAAAACTGTTTTTT.

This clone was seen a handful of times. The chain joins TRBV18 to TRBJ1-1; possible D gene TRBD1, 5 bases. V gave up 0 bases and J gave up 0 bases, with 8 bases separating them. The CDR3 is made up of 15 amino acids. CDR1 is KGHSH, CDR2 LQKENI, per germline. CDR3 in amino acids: CASSPPTRVNTEAFF. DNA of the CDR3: TGTGCCAGCTCACCACCCACCAGGGTGAACACTGAAGCTTTCTTT.

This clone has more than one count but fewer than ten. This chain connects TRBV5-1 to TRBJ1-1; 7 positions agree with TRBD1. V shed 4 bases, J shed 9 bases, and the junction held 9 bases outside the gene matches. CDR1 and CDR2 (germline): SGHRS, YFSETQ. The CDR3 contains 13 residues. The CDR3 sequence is CASSDTGTAKAFF. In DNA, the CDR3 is TGCGCCAGCAGCGATACCGGGACAGCCAAAGCTTTCTTT.

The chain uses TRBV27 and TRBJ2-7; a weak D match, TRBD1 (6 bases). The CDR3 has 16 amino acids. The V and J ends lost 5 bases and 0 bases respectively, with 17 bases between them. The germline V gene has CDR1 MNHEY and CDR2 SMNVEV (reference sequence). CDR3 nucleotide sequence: TGTGCCAGCAGTCCTTTCACAGGGTGGTCCTCCTACGAGCAGTACGTC. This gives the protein CASSPFTGWSSYEQYV.

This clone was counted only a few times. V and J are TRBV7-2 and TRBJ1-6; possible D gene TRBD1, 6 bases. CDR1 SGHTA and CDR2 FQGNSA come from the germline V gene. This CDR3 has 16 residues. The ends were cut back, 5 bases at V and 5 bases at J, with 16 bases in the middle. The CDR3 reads CASSPSGVSNNSPLHF. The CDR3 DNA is TGTGCCAGCAGCCCTTCAGGGGTGTCTAATAATTCACCCCTCCACTTT.

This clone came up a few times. CDR3 region: CASSLALAVGGTQYF. CDR3 coding DNA: TGTGCCAGCAGCTTGGCCCTAGCGGTAGGGGGGACCCAGTACTTC. The rearrangement uses TRBV5-6 and TRBJ2-5; a possible D gene is TRBD2 (7 bases). CDR1 SGHDT and CDR2 YYEEEE come from the germline V gene. This CDR3 is 15 amino acids long. Trimming shortened V by 0 bases and J by 7 bases, and 16 bases separated the two germline ends.

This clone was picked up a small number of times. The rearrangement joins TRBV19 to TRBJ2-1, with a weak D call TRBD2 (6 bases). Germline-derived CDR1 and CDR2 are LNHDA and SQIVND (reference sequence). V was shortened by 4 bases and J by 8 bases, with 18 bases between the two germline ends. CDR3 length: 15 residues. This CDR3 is CASSRFRGAVDEQFF. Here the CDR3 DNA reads TGTGCCAGTAGTAGGTTTCGCGGGGCGGTGGATGAGCAGTTCTTC.

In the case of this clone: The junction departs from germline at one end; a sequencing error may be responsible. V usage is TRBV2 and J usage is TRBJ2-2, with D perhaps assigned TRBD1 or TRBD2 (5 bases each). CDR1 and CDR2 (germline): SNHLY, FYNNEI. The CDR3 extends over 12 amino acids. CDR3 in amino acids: CASSLRTGALFF. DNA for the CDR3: TGTGCCAGCAGTTTGAGAACCGGGGCGCTGTTTTTT.

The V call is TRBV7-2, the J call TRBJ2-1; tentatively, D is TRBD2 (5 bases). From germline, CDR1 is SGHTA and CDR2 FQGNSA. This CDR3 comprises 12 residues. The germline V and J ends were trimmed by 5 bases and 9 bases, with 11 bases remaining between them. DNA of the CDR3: TGTGCCAGCAGCCGCAGTAGCGCTGAGCAGTTCTTC. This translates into CASSRSSAEQFF.

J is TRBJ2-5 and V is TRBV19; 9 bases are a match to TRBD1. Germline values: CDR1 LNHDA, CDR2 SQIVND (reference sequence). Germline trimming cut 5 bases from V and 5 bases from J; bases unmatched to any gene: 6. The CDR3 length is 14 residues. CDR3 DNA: TGTGCCAGTAGTTCCGGACAGGGGTTGGAGACCCAGTACTTC. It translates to CASSSGQGLETQYF.

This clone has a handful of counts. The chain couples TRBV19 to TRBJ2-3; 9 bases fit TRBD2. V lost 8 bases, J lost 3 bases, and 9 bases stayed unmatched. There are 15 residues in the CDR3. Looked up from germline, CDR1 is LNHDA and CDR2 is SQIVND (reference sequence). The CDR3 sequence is CASLNSGSGTDTQYF. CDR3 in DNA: TGTGCCAGTTTGAATAGCGGGAGTGGGACAGATACGCAGTATTTT.

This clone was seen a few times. The CDR3 is CASSTTGIRETQYF. CDR3 DNA sequence: TGTGCCAGTAGCACTACAGGGATACGGGAGACCCAGTACTTC. This sequence joins TRBV19 and TRBJ2-5; tentative D call: TRBD1 (6 bases). The germline V gene encodes CDR1 LNHDA and CDR2 SQIVND (reference sequence). This CDR3 is built from 14 residues. V shed 6 bases and J shed 5 bases, with 16 bases lying between them.

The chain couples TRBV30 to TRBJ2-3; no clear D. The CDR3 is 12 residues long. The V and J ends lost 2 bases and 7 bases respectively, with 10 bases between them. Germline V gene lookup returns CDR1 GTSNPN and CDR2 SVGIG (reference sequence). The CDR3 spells CAWSPRSYTQYF. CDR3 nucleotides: TGTGCCTGGAGTCCAAGATCCTATACGCAGTATTTT.

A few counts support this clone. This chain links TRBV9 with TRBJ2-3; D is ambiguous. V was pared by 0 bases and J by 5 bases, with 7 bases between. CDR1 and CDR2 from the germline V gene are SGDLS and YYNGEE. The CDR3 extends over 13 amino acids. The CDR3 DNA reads TGTGCCAGCAGCGTAGGTTTTGTAGATACGCAGTATTTT. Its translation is CASSVGFVDTQYF.

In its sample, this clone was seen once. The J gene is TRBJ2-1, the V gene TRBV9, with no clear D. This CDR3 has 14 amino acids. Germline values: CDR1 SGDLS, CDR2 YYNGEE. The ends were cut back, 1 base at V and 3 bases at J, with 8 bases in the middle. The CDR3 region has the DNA TGTGCCAGCAGCGTACGGGCTGACTACAATGAGCAGTTCTTC. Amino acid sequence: CASSVRADYNEQFF.

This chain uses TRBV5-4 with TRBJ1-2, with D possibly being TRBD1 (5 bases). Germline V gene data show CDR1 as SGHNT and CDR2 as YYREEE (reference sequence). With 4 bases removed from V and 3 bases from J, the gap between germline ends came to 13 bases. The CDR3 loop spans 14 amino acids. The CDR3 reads CASSQGGTYYGYTF. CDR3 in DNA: TGTGCCAGCAGCCAGGGCGGGACTTACTATGGCTACACCTTC.

The chain's CDR3 is CATSPGPIQPQHF. The CDR3 bases are TGTGCCACCAGCCCAGGCCCGATCCAGCCCCAGCATTTT. This rearrangement joins TRBV15 to TRBJ1-5; D unclear. Germline CDR1 reads LNHNV; CDR2 reads YYDKDF (reference sequence). V lost 5 bases, J lost 7 bases, and 12 bases lay in between. There are 13 residues in the CDR3.

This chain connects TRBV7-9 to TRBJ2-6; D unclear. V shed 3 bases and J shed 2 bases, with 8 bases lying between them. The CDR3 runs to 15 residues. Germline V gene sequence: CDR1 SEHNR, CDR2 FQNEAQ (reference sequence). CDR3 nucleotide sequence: TGTGCCAGCAGCTTTAAGGGCACTGGGGCCAACGTCCTGACTTTC. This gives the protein CASSFKGTGANVLTF.

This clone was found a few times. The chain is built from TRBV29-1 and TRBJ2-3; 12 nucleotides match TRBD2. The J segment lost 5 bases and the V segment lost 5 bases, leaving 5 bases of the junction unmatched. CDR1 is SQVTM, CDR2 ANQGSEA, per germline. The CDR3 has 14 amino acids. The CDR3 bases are TGCAGCGTTACTAGCGGGGGGCAGGAAGATACGCAGTATTTT. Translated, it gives CSVTSGGQEDTQYF.

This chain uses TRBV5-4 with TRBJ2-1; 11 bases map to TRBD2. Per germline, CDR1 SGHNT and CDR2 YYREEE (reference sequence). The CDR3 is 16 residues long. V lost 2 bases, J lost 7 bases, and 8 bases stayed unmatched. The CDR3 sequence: CASSLTSGGVLNEQFF. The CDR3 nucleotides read TGTGCCAGCAGCTTAACTAGCGGGGGTGTTTTGAATGAGCAGTTCTTC. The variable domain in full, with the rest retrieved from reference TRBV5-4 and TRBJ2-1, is ETGVTQSPTHLIKTRGQQVTLRCSSQSGHNTVSWYQQALGQGPQFIFQYYREEENGRGNFPPRFSGLQFPNYSSELNVNALELDDSALYLCASSLTSGGVLNEQFFGPGTRLTVL.